Shown below are 15 T cell receptor beta chains from a single sample sequenced in a study of human T cells and chemical hapten exposure. The library attached unique molecular identifiers to individual cDNA molecules. TCRdb re-analysed the reads in MiXCR, keeping a single row per CDR3 protein. The sample contains around 120,000 distinct CDR3 sequences, 8.5% to 9% of which appear only once. Whole blood, unfractionated, served as the material for total RNA extraction. Source material: whole blood. The origin of the receptors is a human donor in good health. Some clones in this sample may be carry-over from other donors' samples.

At least ten counts were recorded for this clonotype. CDR3: CASSGNTGELFF. CDR3 sequence (DNA): TGTGCCAGCAGTGGGAACACCGGGGAGCTGTTTTTT. The rearrangement joins TRBV2 to TRBJ2-2; D is ambiguous. The germline V and J ends were trimmed by 4 bases and 1 base, with 1 base remaining between them. The CDR3 is made up of 12 amino acids. Germline loops: CDR1 SNHLY, CDR2 FYNNEI.

This clonotype was observed at least ten times. The CDR3 protein is CASSGGTGDYYGYTF. The DNA for the CDR3 is TGTGCCAGCAGTGGCGGGACAGGGGATTACTATGGCTACACCTTC. The gene calls are TRBV6-1 and TRBJ1-2, with TRBD1 matching 10 bases. This CDR3 spans 15 amino acids. Trimming at V came to 4 bases and at J to 3 bases, leaving 5 bases not matched to a gene. The germline CDR1 and CDR2 sequences are MNHNS and SASEGT.

This clonotype has just a few counts. The chain carries TRBV10-3 and TRBJ2-3; 7 bases match TRBD1. Germline V lookup: CDR1 ENHRY, CDR2 SYGVKD. This CDR3 is built from 14 residues. With 4 bases clipped from V and 2 bases from J, the junction kept 3 bases outside the gene matches. The CDR3 DNA reads as TGTGCCATCAGTGCCGGGACAGACACAGATACGCAGTATTTT. Translation gives CAISAGTDTDTQYF.

The V call is TRBV12-3 or TRBV12-4, the J call TRBJ2-3; 7 bases line up with TRBD1. V trimming: 6 bases; J trimming: 2 bases; junction bases outside the gene matches: 8. CDR3 length: 15 amino acids. Here the CDR3 DNA reads TGTGCCAGCAGCCCCGGGGACAGCCTCACAGATACGCAGTATTTT. Amino acid sequence: CASSPGDSLTDTQYF.

This clonotype was seen ten or more times. J is TRBJ2-1 and V is TRBV29-1; the D call may be TRBD1 or TRBD2 (5 bases each). This CDR3 comprises 13 residues. V lost 4 bases and J lost 13, with 20 bases in between. The germline V gene has CDR1 SQVTM and CDR2 ANQGSEA. CDR3 DNA sequence: TGCAGCGTTGGAGAGGGGCGGTCGGCGGTTCAGTTCTTC. Its protein product is CSVGEGRSAVQFF.

This clonotype came up many times. The V and J genes are TRBV7-2 and TRBJ1-1, with D perhaps TRBD1 (6 bases). The CDR3 sequence is 15 residues long. Trimming took 0 bases from V and 2 from J, leaving 10 bases between them. Germline CDR1 and CDR2: SGHTA and FQGNSA. The CDR3 region is CASSLARQANTEAFF. CDR3 in DNA: TGTGCCAGCAGCTTAGCCCGACAGGCTAACACTGAAGCTTTCTTT.

This clonotype has at least ten counts. V is TRBV18 and J is TRBJ1-5, with TRBD1 matching over 8 bases. J gave up 5 bases and V 2 bases, and 2 bases lay outside the gene matches. Germline lookup yields CDR1 KGHSH and CDR2 LQKENI. The CDR3 is 14 residues long. CDR3 protein: CASSPGQGDQPQHF. The CDR3 bases are TGTGCCAGCTCACCAGGACAGGGAGATCAGCCCCAGCATTTT.

In its sample, this clonotype was seen a few times. J is TRBJ2-1 and V is TRBV19; D might be TRBD2 (6 bases). CDR1 is LNHDA and CDR2 is SQIVND in the germline V gene (reference sequence). CDR3 length equals 18 residues. Between the trimmed V and J ends, which lost 3 bases and 3 bases, there was a span of 21 bases. The CDR3 is CASSMTGLVTLFYNEQFF. For the CDR3, the DNA is TGTGCCAGTAGTATGACGGGACTCGTCACCCTATTCTACAATGAGCAGTTCTTC.

In this sample, this clonotype turned up a few times. The chain employs TRBV12-3 or TRBV12-4 and TRBJ1-1; D is undetermined. V was cut by 6 bases and J by 0 bases, with 17 bases left in between. CDR3 length: 16 amino acids. CDR3 sequence: CASSRLRSLMNTEAFF. The CDR3 DNA sequence: TGTGCCAGCAGCCGCCTCCGGAGTCTCATGAACACTGAAGCTTTCTTT.

This chain joins TRBV6-1 and TRBJ2-3; TRBD1 or TRBD2 may be the D gene (5 bases each). The germline CDR1 and CDR2 sequences are MNHNS and SASEGT. Trimming took 1 base from V and 0 from J, leaving 11 bases between them. The CDR3 extends over 16 amino acids. The CDR3 loop is CASSEEWGSSTDTQYF. In DNA form, the CDR3 reads TGTGCCAGCAGTGAAGAGTGGGGGTCTAGCACAGATACGCAGTATTTT.

CDR3 sequence: CATSGTTGSAFTDTQYF. CDR3 coding DNA: TGTGCCACCAGCGGGACGACGGGCTCCGCTTTCACAGATACGCAGTATTTT. V gene TRBV15 combines with J gene TRBJ2-3; D might be TRBD1 or TRBD2, each matching 5 bases. V was pared by 5 bases and J by 2 bases, with 20 bases between. The CDR3 is made up of 17 amino acids. CDR1 and CDR2 (germline): LNHNV, YYDKDF (reference sequence). Variable domain in full (rest from reference TRBV15 and TRBJ2-3): DAMVIQNPRYQVTQFGKPVTLSCSQTLNHNVMYWYQQKSSQAPKLLFHYYDKDFNNEADTPDNFQSRRPNTSFCFLDIRSPGLGDTAMYLCATSGTTGSAFTDTQYFGPGTRLTVL.

This clonotype was seen a handful of times. This chain connects TRBV6-5 to TRBJ2-2; 7 bases match TRBD2. J gave up 4 bases and V 5 bases, and 13 bases lay outside the gene matches. The CDR3 runs 17 residues. CDR1 MNHEY and CDR2 SVGAGI come from the germline V gene. The DNA for the CDR3 is TGTGCCAGCAGTCCCTCCGGGCTCGGGAGGCCCACCGGGGAGCTGTTTTTT. Its protein product is CASSPSGLGRPTGELFF.

This clonotype occurred a few times. The V gene is TRBV2, the J gene TRBJ1-2, with TRBD1 matching 7 bases. Germline lookup yields CDR1 SNHLY and CDR2 FYNNEI. The CDR3 contains 13 residues. Germline trimming cut 6 bases from V and 9 bases from J; bases unmatched to any gene: 10. CDR3 amino acids: CASSPGQIVCYTF. CDR3 in DNA: TGTGCCAGCAGCCCGGGACAGATTGTGTGCTACACCTTC.

The chain recombines TRBV12-3 or TRBV12-4 with TRBJ2-1; 9 nucleotides align to TRBD2. The CDR3 sequence is 16 residues long. V was pared by 4 bases and J by 6 bases, with 10 bases of the junction left unmatched. In DNA form, the CDR3 reads TGTGCCAGCAGTTCCTTTTATAGCGGGGGTGGCAATGAGCAGTTCTTC. This gives the protein CASSSFYSGGGNEQFF.

This clonotype was observed a few times. The CDR3 protein is CATSVLAGGLREQFF. The CDR3 coding sequence is TGTGCCACCAGCGTCCTAGCGGGGGGGCTGAGGGAGCAGTTCTTC. The chain couples TRBV15 to TRBJ2-1, with 12 bases that match TRBD2. The CDR3 covers 15 residues. Trimming at V came to 5 bases and at J to 10 bases, leaving 9 bases not matched to a gene. The germline CDR1 and CDR2 sequences are LNHNV and YYDKDF (reference sequence).